The subject of this entry is one T cell receptor (beta chain). The data were taken from a study of regulatory T cells in long-lasting Graves disease. Investigators prepared the TCR beta libraries by applying iRepertoire HTBI primers and Arm-PCR of CDR3 regions. TCRdb fed the multiplex PCR reads into MiXCR, producing one record per CDR3 protein. The sample comprises a few hundred thousand distinct CDR3 sequences, roughly 12% of which are singletons, and about 10% rests with the top ten. As for time point: newly diagnosed GD, antithyroid drugs for less than 3 months. Extracted RNA from PBMCs served as the source of the TCR library. The J segment lost 6 bases and the V segment lost 6 bases, leaving 10 bases of the junction unmatched. Germline V gene sequence: CDR1 MNHEY, CDR2 SMNVEV (reference sequence). This CDR3 region has 15 residues. A further study also used this sample, focusing on T cells in Graves' hyperthyroidism and ophthalmopathy.

The clonotype originates from a man aged 30-40 years with Graves disease. The chain recombines TRBV27 with TRBJ2-3, with 9 bases that match TRBD1. The sample consisted of peripheral blood mononuclear cells (PBMCs), taken at new diagnosis, from a patient treated with antithyroid drugs. CDR3 amino acids: CASRSYRGQGDTQYF. CDR3 bases: TGTGCCAGCAGAAGCTACAGGGGGCAAGGTGATACGCAGTATTTT.